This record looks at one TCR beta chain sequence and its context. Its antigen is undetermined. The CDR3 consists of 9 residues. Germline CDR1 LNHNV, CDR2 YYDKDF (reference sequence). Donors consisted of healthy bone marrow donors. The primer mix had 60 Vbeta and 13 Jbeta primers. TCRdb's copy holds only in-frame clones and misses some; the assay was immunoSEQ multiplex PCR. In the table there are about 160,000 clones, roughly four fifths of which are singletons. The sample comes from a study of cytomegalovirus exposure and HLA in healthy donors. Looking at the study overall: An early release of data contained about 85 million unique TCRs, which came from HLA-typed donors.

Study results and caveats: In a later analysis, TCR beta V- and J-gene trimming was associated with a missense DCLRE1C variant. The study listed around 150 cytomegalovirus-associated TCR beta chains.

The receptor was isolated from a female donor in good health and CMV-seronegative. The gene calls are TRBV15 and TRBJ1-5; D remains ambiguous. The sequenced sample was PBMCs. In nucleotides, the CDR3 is TGTGCAACAAGACAGCCCCAGCATTTT. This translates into CATRQPQHF.